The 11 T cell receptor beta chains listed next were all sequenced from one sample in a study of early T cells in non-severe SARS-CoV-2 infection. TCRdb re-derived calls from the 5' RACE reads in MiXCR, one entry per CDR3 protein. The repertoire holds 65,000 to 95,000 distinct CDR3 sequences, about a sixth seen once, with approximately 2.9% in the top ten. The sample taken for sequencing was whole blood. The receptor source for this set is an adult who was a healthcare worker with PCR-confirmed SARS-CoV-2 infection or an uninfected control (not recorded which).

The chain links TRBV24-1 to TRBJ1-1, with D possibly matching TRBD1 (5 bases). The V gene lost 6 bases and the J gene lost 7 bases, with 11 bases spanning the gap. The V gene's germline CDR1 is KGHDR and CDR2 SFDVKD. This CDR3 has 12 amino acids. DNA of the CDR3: TGTGCCACCAGTTTGGGTCAGGGTGAAGCTTTCTTT. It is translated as CATSLGQGEAFF.

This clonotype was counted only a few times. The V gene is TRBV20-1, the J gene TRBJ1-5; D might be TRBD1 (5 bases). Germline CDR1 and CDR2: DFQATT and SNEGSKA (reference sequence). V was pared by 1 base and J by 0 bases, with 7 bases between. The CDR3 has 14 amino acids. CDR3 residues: CSARGGGSNQPQHF. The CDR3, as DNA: TGCAGTGCTAGAGGGGGGGGTAGCAATCAGCCCCAGCATTTT.

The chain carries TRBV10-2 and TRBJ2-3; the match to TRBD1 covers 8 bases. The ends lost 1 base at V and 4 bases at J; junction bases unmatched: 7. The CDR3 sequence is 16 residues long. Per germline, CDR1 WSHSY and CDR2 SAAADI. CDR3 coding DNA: TGCGCCAGCAGTGAGTGGTCGGCAGGGGGCTCAGATACGCAGTATTTT. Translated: CASSEWSAGGSDTQYF.

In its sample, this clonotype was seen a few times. The CDR3 DNA reads TGTGCCAGCAGCGTAGCCGGCTATACGCAGTATTTT. This gives the protein CASSVAGYTQYF. The rearrangement links TRBV9 to TRBJ2-3; no firm D call. This CDR3 region has 12 residues. CDR1 and CDR2 (germline): SGDLS, YYNGEE. Trimming removed 0 bases from V and 7 bases from J, with 6 bases in between.

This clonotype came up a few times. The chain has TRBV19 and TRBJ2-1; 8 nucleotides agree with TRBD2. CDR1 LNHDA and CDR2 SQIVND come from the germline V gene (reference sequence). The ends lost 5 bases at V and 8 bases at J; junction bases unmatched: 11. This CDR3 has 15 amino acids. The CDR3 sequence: CASSPRGGGQYEQFF. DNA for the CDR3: TGTGCCAGTAGTCCCCGGGGGGGCGGACAATATGAGCAGTTCTTC.

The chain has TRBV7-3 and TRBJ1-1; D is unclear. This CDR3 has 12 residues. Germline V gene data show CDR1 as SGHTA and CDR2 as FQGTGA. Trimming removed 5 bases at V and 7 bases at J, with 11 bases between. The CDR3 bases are TGTGCCAGCAGCCTAAGTGGGGTTGAAGCTTTCTTT. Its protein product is CASSLSGVEAFF.

CDR3 in amino acids: CASGLGGVTGELFF. The CDR3 nucleotides are TGTGCTAGTGGCCTCGGGGGAGTCACCGGGGAGCTGTTTTTT. The genes are TRBV12-5 and TRBJ2-2; D is possibly TRBD2 (6 bases). The germline gives CDR1 LGHNT, CDR2 FRNRAP. V was clipped by 6 bases and J by 4 bases, with 12 bases between them. The CDR3 is 14 residues long. The entire variable domain, with the rest obtained from reference TRBV12-5 and TRBJ2-2, is as follows: DARVTQTPRHKVTEMGQEVTMRCQPILGHNTVFWYRQTMMQGLELLAYFRNRAPLDDSGMPKDRFSAEMPDATLATLKIQPSEPRDSAVYFCASGLGGVTGELFFGEGSRLTVL.

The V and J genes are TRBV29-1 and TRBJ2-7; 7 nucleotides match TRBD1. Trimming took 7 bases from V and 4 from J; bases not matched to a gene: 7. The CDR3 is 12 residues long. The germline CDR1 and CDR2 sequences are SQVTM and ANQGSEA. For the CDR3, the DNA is TGCAGCGCTCTGACAGGGAAATACGAGCAGTACTTC. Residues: CSALTGKYEQYF.

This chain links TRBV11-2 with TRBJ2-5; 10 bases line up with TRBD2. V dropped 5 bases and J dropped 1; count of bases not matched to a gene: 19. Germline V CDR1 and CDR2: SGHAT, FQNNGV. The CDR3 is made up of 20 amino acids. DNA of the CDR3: TGTGCCAGCAGCCCTGGCATGGGGCTAGCGGGAGTGGGCGGCCAAGAGACCCAGTACTTC. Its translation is CASSPGMGLAGVGGQETQYF.

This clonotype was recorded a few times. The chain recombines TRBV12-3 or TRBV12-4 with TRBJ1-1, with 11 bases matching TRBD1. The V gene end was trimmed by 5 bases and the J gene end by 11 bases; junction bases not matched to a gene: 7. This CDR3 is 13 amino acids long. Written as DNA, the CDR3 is TGTGCCAGCAGTGGACAGGGGGCTCTCCGGGCTTTCTTT. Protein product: CASSGQGALRAFF.

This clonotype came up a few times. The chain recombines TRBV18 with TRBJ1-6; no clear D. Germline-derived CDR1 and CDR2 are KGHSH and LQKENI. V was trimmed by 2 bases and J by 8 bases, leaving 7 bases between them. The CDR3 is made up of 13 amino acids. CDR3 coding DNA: TGTGCCAGCTCACCAGAGACTTATTCACCCCTCCACTTT. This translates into CASSPETYSPLHF.